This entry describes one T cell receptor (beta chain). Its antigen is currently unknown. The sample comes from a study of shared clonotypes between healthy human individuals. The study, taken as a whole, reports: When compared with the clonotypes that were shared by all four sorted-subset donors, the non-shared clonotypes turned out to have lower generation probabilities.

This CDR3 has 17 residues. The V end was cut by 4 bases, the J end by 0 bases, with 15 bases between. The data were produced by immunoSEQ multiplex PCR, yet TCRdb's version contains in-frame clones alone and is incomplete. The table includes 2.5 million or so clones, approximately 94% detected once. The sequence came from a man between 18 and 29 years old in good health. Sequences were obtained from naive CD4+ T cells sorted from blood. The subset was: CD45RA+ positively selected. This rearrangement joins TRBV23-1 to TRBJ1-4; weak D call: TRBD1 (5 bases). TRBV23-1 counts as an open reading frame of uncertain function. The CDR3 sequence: CASSRGVRTSTNEKLFF. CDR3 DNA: TGCGCCAGCAGTCGAGGGGTCCGGACCTCAACTAATGAAAAACTGTTTTTT.